A selection of T cell receptor beta chains follows, all from one sample in a study of cytomegalovirus exposure and HLA in healthy donors. Repertoires were generated with immunoSEQ multiplex PCR, while TCRdb's copy carries only in-frame clones and drops some. The data hold under 120,000 clones, with 65% observed a single time. The sequencing sample was made of PBMCs. The origin of the receptors is a young man in good health and CMV-seropositive. CDR3s include the opening cysteine and the closing phenylalanine or tryptophan. D genes are given only for firm matches. Only some rows state a clone size, as once, few, many or a class for expanded clones.

abundance: few
v_gene: TRBV7-9
j_gene: TRBJ1-5
d_gene: NA
CDR3aa: CASSRAGARDNQPQHF
CDR3nt: TGTGCCAGCAGCCGGGCGGGGGCGCGAGACAATCAGCCCCAGCATTTT

abundance: once
v_gene: TRBV6-1
j_gene: TRBJ1-5
d_gene: NA
CDR3aa: CASRGTVNQPQHF
CDR3nt: TGTGCCAGCAGAGGCACAGTCAATCAGCCCCAGCATTTT

abundance: NA
v_gene: TRBV2
j_gene: TRBJ2-1
d_gene: TRBD2
CDR3aa: CASITGTSNEQFF
CDR3nt: TGTGCCAGCATTACCGGGACTAGTAATGAGCAGTTCTTC

abundance: once
v_gene: TRBV7-9
j_gene: TRBJ1-2
d_gene: TRBD1
CDR3aa: CSSSLMGQGYTF
CDR3nt: TGTTCCAGCAGCTTAATGGGACAGGGCTACACCTTC

abundance: NA
v_gene: TRBV4-1
j_gene: TRBJ2-3
d_gene: NA
CDR3aa: CASRITRERNTDTQYF
CDR3nt: TGCGCCAGCCGGATCACGCGGGAACGGAACACAGATACGCAGTATTTT

abundance: NA
v_gene: TRBV9
j_gene: TRBJ1-1
d_gene: NA
CDR3aa: CASSVILNTEAFF
CDR3nt: TGTGCCAGCAGCGTTATCCTGAACACTGAAGCTTTCTTT

abundance: once
v_gene: TRBV6-1
j_gene: TRBJ2-1
d_gene: TRBD1
CDR3aa: CASSPDRGHEQFF
CDR3nt: TGTGCCAGCAGTCCGGACAGGGGGCATGAGCAGTTCTTC

abundance: NA
v_gene: TRBV29-1
j_gene: TRBJ2-1
d_gene: TRBD2
CDR3aa: CSVVFRDYGKYNEQFF
CDR3nt: TGCAGCGTTGTATTCCGGGACTACGGAAAGTACAATGAGCAGTTCTTC

abundance: NA
v_gene: TRBV11-2
j_gene: TRBJ1-5
d_gene: TRBD1
CDR3aa: CASSLGRQGHQPQHF
CDR3nt: TGTGCCAGCAGCTTAGGGCGACAGGGCCATCAGCCCCAGCATTTT

abundance: few
v_gene: TRBV19
j_gene: TRBJ1-6
d_gene: TRBD1
CDR3aa: CASKRQGRNSPLHF
CDR3nt: TGTGCCAGTAAAAGACAGGGGAGAAATTCACCCCTCCACTTT

abundance: NA
v_gene: TRBV9
j_gene: TRBJ2-1
d_gene: NA
CDR3aa: CASSVSSVDEQFF
CDR3nt: TGTGCCAGCAGCGTATCCTCAGTCGATGAGCAGTTCTTC

abundance: NA
v_gene: TRBV19
j_gene: TRBJ1-1
d_gene: NA
CDR3aa: CASSIAVNTEAFF
CDR3nt: TGTGCCAGTAGTATAGCTGTAAACACTGAAGCTTTCTTT

abundance: few
v_gene: TRBV6-5
j_gene: TRBJ1-1
d_gene: NA
CDR3aa: CASRSYSAAMTEAFF
CDR3nt: TGTGCCAGCAGATCCTACTCCGCCGCAATGACTGAAGCTTTCTTT

abundance: NA
v_gene: TRBV5-4
j_gene: TRBJ2-3
d_gene: TRBD2
CDR3aa: CASSAGLALTTDTQYF
CDR3nt: TGTGCCAGCAGCGCGGGACTAGCCCTTACCACAGATACGCAGTATTTT

abundance: NA
v_gene: TRBV7-2
j_gene: TRBJ2-1
d_gene: TRBD2
CDR3aa: CASSLLTGGYNEQFF
CDR3nt: TGTGCCAGCAGCTTATTGACGGGGGGATACAATGAGCAGTTCTTC

abundance: NA
v_gene: TRBV9
j_gene: TRBJ2-1
d_gene: TRBD2
CDR3aa: CASSGTSGGYNEQFF
CDR3nt: TGTGCCAGCAGCGGAACTAGCGGGGGGTACAATGAGCAGTTCTTC

abundance: NA
v_gene: TRBV19
j_gene: TRBJ1-2
d_gene: TRBD1
CDR3aa: CASSFIEGTGIYGYTF
CDR3nt: TGTGCCAGTAGTTTCATAGAGGGGACAGGCATATATGGCTACACCTTC

abundance: NA
v_gene: TRBV27
j_gene: TRBJ2-7
d_gene: NA
CDR3aa: CASSLEGRGPYEQYF
CDR3nt: TGTGCCAGCAGTTTAGAGGGCAGAGGCCCCTACGAGCAGTACTTC

abundance: few
v_gene: TRBV5-1
j_gene: TRBJ1-5
d_gene: NA
CDR3aa: CASSPVGMDQPQHF
CDR3nt: TGCGCCAGCAGCCCGGTCGGGATGGATCAGCCCCAGCATTTT

abundance: NA
v_gene: TRBV21-1
j_gene: TRBJ1-2
d_gene: NA
CDR3aa: CASTDRAFRGYTF
CDR3nt: TGTGCCAGCACAGACAGGGCCTTCCGGGGCTACACCTTC

abundance: NA
v_gene: TRBV7-9
j_gene: TRBJ1-1
d_gene: NA
CDR3aa: CASSPPSGDWTEAFF
CDR3nt: TGTGCCAGCAGTCCCCCAAGCGGGGACTGGACTGAAGCTTTCTTT

abundance: NA
v_gene: TRBV5-8
j_gene: TRBJ2-1
d_gene: NA
CDR3aa: CASSRRGPSWTYNEQFF
CDR3nt: TGTGCCAGCAGCCGGCGGGGCCCGTCCTGGACCTACAATGAGCAGTTCTTC

abundance: NA
v_gene: TRBV11-3
j_gene: TRBJ2-7
d_gene: TRBD1
CDR3aa: CASSPRTGGSYEQYF
CDR3nt: TGTGCCAGCAGCCCTCGTACAGGGGGTAGCTACGAGCAGTACTTC

abundance: few
v_gene: TRBV5-4
j_gene: TRBJ2-2
d_gene: NA
CDR3aa: CASSLGGGYTGELFF
CDR3nt: TGTGCCAGCAGCTTAGGGGGGGGCTACACCGGGGAGCTGTTTTTT

abundance: NA
v_gene: TRBV23-1
j_gene: TRBJ2-6
d_gene: NA
CDR3aa: CASSQPPGDLPGPETGANVLTF
CDR3nt: TGCGCCAGCAGTCAACCCCCGGGGGACTTACCGGGACCTGAAACTGGGGCCAACGTCCTGACTTTC

abundance: NA
v_gene: TRBV11-2
j_gene: TRBJ1-5
d_gene: NA
CDR3aa: CASSLSQGDQPQHF
CDR3nt: TGTGCCAGCAGCTTATCCCAGGGTGATCAGCCCCAGCATTTT

abundance: NA
v_gene: TRBV18
j_gene: TRBJ2-7
d_gene: TRBD2
CDR3aa: CASSQGLASYEQYF
CDR3nt: TGTGCCAGCTCCCAAGGACTAGCTTCGTACGAGCAGTACTTC

abundance: NA
v_gene: TRBV10-3
j_gene: TRBJ1-5
d_gene: TRBD1
CDR3aa: CAISEGTGYQPQHF
CDR3nt: TGTGCCATCAGTGAAGGGACAGGATATCAGCCCCAGCATTTT

abundance: NA
v_gene: TRBV28
j_gene: TRBJ1-3
d_gene: NA
CDR3aa: CASRHRVSGNTIYF
CDR3nt: TGTGCCAGCAGACACAGGGTTTCTGGAAACACCATATATTTT

abundance: few
v_gene: TRBV7-9
j_gene: TRBJ1-2
d_gene: TRBD1
CDR3aa: CASSSGDRTKNYGYTF
CDR3nt: TGTGCCAGCAGCTCGGGGGACAGAACCAAAAACTATGGCTACACCTTC

abundance: few
v_gene: TRBV27
j_gene: TRBJ2-2
d_gene: TRBD1
CDR3aa: CASSIWTGDTGELFF
CDR3nt: TGTGCCAGCAGTATTTGGACAGGGGACACCGGGGAGCTGTTTTTT

abundance: few
v_gene: TRBV2
j_gene: TRBJ1-2
d_gene: NA
CDR3aa: CASSGQKYGYTF
CDR3nt: TGTGCCAGCAGTGGGCAAAAATATGGCTACACCTTC

abundance: NA
v_gene: TRBV6-1
j_gene: TRBJ2-3
d_gene: TRBD2
CDR3aa: CASSLTSGGSDTQYF
CDR3nt: TGTGCCAGCAGTCTGACTAGCGGGGGGTCAGATACGCAGTATTTT

abundance: NA
v_gene: TRBV10-3
j_gene: TRBJ2-2
d_gene: NA
CDR3aa: CAIRELNTGELFF
CDR3nt: TGTGCCATCAGAGAACTAAACACCGGGGAGCTGTTTTTT

abundance: NA
v_gene: TRBV4-1
j_gene: TRBJ2-7
d_gene: NA
CDR3aa: CASSQDVVAPTYEQYF
CDR3nt: TGCGCCAGCAGCCAAGATGTGGTAGCGCCAACCTACGAGCAGTACTTC

abundance: NA
v_gene: TRBV5-1
j_gene: TRBJ2-1
d_gene: NA
CDR3aa: CASSRGSVYNEQFF
CDR3nt: TGCGCCAGCAGCCGCGGTTCGGTTTACAATGAGCAGTTCTTC

abundance: few
v_gene: TRBV18
j_gene: TRBJ1-4
d_gene: TRBD1
CDR3aa: CASSSTGVGEKLFF
CDR3nt: TGTGCCAGCTCATCAACAGGGGTGGGTGAAAAACTGTTTTTT

abundance: NA
v_gene: TRBV6-4
j_gene: TRBJ2-5
d_gene: TRBD2
CDR3aa: CASSEGLSGGETQYF
CDR3nt: TGTGCCAGCAGTGAAGGCTTGTCGGGGGGTGAGACCCAGTACTTC

abundance: NA
v_gene: TRBV11-2
j_gene: TRBJ1-2
d_gene: NA
CDR3aa: CASSLDLGFYGYTF
CDR3nt: TGTGCCAGCAGCTTAGATCTAGGATTCTATGGCTACACCTTC

abundance: once
v_gene: TRBV6-1
j_gene: TRBJ1-2
d_gene: NA
CDR3aa: CAGSEIGVGGYTF
CDR3nt: TGTGCCGGCAGTGAAATAGGGGTGGGTGGCTACACCTTC

abundance: NA
v_gene: TRBV19
j_gene: TRBJ1-5
d_gene: TRBD1
CDR3aa: CASRTGGNNQPQHF
CDR3nt: TGTGCCAGTAGAACAGGGGGGAACAATCAGCCCCAGCATTTT

abundance: once
v_gene: TRBV27
j_gene: TRBJ1-5
d_gene: NA
CDR3aa: CASSFTGGDQPQHF
CDR3nt: TGTGCCAGCAGTTTCACGGGGGGAGATCAGCCCCAGCATTTT

abundance: NA
v_gene: TRBV6-1
j_gene: TRBJ1-1
d_gene: NA
CDR3aa: CASSWNTEAFF
CDR3nt: TGTGCCAGCAGCTGGAACACTGAAGCTTTCTTT

abundance: NA
v_gene: TRBV19
j_gene: TRBJ2-5
d_gene: NA
CDR3aa: CASSISVYQETQYF
CDR3nt: TGTGCCAGTAGTATATCAGTCTACCAAGAGACCCAGTACTTC

abundance: NA
v_gene: TRBV7-2
j_gene: TRBJ1-1
d_gene: NA
CDR3aa: CASSFGGMNTEAFF
CDR3nt: TGTGCCAGCAGCTTCGGGGGAATGAACACTGAAGCTTTCTTT

abundance: NA
v_gene: TRBV7-9
j_gene: TRBJ2-2
d_gene: NA
CDR3aa: CASSLGRGLNTGELFF
CDR3nt: TGTGCCAGCAGCCTGGGGAGAGGCCTGAACACCGGGGAGCTGTTTTTT

abundance: NA
v_gene: TRBV7-2
j_gene: TRBJ1-1
d_gene: NA
CDR3aa: CASSLVGGAMNTEAFF
CDR3nt: TGTGCCAGCAGCTTAGTTGGGGGCGCGATGAACACTGAAGCTTTCTTT

abundance: NA
v_gene: TRBV10-3
j_gene: TRBJ1-1
d_gene: NA
CDR3aa: CAISVLGEGTEAFF
CDR3nt: TGTGCCATCAGTGTGTTGGGTGAGGGCACTGAAGCTTTCTTT

abundance: NA
v_gene: TRBV6-4
j_gene: TRBJ2-2
d_gene: NA
CDR3aa: CASSEQMNTGELFF
CDR3nt: TGTGCCAGCAGTGAACAGATGAACACCGGGGAGCTGTTTTTT

abundance: NA
v_gene: TRBV7-9
j_gene: TRBJ2-3
d_gene: NA
CDR3aa: CASSLVADTQYF
CDR3nt: TGTGCCAGCAGCTTAGTAGCGGATACGCAGTATTTT

abundance: few
v_gene: TRBV4-1
j_gene: TRBJ2-3
d_gene: NA
CDR3aa: CASSQAPRVGDTQYF
CDR3nt: TGCGCCAGCAGCCAAGCCCCACGGGTGGGAGATACGCAGTATTTT

abundance: NA
v_gene: TRBV10-3
j_gene: TRBJ2-1
d_gene: NA
CDR3aa: CAISGPISYNEQFF
CDR3nt: TGTGCCATCAGTGGCCCTATCTCCTACAATGAGCAGTTCTTC

abundance: NA
v_gene: TRBV6-1
j_gene: TRBJ2-5
d_gene: TRBD2
CDR3aa: CASSEAPSGGVKTQYF
CDR3nt: TGTGCCAGCAGTGAAGCCCCTAGCGGGGGGGTGAAGACCCAGTACTTC

abundance: once
v_gene: TRBV11-3
j_gene: TRBJ2-7
d_gene: NA
CDR3aa: CASSLRLGYEQYF
CDR3nt: TGTGCCAGCAGCTTACGGCTAGGTTACGAGCAGTACTTC

abundance: few
v_gene: TRBV6-6
j_gene: TRBJ1-1
d_gene: NA
CDR3aa: CASRKLGNTEAFF
CDR3nt: TGTGCCAGCAGAAAGCTTGGGAACACTGAAGCTTTCTTT

abundance: NA
v_gene: TRBV7-2
j_gene: TRBJ2-5
d_gene: TRBD2
CDR3aa: CASSLGASGGARETQYF
CDR3nt: TGTGCCAGCAGCTTAGGGGCTAGCGGGGGGGCCCGAGAGACCCAGTACTTC

abundance: few
v_gene: TRBV5-1
j_gene: TRBJ2-3
d_gene: TRBD1
CDR3aa: CASSPGTGEGTQYF
CDR3nt: TGCGCCAGCAGCCCCGGGACAGGGGAGGGAACGCAGTATTTT

abundance: NA
v_gene: TRBV18
j_gene: TRBJ2-7
d_gene: NA
CDR3aa: CASSPNGYEQYF
CDR3nt: TGTGCCAGCTCCCCCAACGGCTACGAGCAGTACTTC